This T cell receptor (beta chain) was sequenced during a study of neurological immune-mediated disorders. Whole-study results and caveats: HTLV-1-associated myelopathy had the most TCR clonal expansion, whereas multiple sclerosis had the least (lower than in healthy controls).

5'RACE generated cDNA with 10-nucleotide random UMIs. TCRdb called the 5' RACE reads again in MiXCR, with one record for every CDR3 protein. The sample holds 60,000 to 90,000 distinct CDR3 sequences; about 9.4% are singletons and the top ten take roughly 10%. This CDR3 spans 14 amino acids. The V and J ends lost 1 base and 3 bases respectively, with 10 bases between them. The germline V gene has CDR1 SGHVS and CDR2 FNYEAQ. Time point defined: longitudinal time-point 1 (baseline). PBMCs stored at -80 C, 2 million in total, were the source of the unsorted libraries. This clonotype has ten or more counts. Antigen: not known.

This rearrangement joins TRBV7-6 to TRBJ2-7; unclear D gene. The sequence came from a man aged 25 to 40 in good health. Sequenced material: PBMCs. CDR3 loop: CASSLEGARYEQYF. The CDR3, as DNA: TGTGCCAGCAGCTTAGAAGGAGCCCGCTACGAGCAGTACTTC. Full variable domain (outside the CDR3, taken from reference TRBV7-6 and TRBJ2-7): GAGVSQSPRYKVTKRGQDVALRCDPISGHVSLYWYRQALGQGPEFLTYFNYEAQQDKSGLPNDRFSAERPEGSISTLTIQRTEQRDSAMYRCASSLEGARYEQYFGPGTRLTVT.